This T cell receptor beta chain derives from a study of blood T cell repertoires in COVID-19. On the study more broadly: Researchers got acute and convalescent COVID-19 samples from the United States, Italy and Spain.

This CDR3 comprises 15 residues. With 3 bases clipped from V and 2 bases from J, the junction kept 7 bases outside the gene matches. The germline V gene encodes CDR1 SGHRS and CDR2 YFSETQ. This clone was detected a few times. Study processing details: Nucleated cell number was recorded as an estimate derived from reference gene primer amplification. TCRdb's copy holds only in-frame clones and misses some; the assay was immunoSEQ multiplex PCR. The V and J calls and clone size are taken from that table; D and trimming were inferred from the DNA. The sample gives a few hundred thousand clones, approximately 78% of which show up once; less than 5.5% is in the top ten.

V and J are TRBV5-1 and TRBJ2-5; 7 bases match TRBD1. The clonotype comes from a man aged 40-49 years who had been exposed to COVID-19. The sample was PBMCs or T cells enriched from blood (not recorded which). CDR3 bases: TGCGCCAGCAGCTCCGGACAGGTCCTACAAGAGACCCAGTACTTC. Protein product: CASSSGQVLQETQYF.